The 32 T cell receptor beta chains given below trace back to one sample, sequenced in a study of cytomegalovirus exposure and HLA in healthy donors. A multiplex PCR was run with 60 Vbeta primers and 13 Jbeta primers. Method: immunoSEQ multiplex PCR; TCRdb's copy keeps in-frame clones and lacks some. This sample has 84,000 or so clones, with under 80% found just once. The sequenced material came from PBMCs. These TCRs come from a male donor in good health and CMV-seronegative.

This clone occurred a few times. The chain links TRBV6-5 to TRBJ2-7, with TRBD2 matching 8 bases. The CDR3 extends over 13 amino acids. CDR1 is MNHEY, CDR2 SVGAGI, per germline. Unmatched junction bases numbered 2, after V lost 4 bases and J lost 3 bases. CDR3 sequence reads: CASSSGTSYEQYF. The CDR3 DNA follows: TGTGCCAGCAGTTCCGGGACTAGCTACGAGCAGTACTTC.

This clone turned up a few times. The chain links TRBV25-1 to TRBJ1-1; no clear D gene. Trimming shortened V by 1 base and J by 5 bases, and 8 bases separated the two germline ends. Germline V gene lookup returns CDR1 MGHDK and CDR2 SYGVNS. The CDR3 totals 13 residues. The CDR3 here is CASSEFEFTEAFF. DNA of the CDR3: TGTGCCAGCAGTGAATTTGAGTTTACTGAAGCTTTCTTT.

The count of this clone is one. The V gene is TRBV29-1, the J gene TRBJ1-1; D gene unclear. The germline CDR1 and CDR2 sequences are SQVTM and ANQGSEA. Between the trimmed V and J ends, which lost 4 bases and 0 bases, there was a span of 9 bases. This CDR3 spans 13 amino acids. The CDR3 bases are TGCAGCGTTGGTCCACGGTTGAACACTGAAGCTTTCTTT. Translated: CSVGPRLNTEAFF.

CDR3 sequence reads: CASSPPRGIRSYEQYF. The CDR3 DNA reads TGTGCCAGCAGTCCTCCTCGAGGGATCCGCTCCTACGAGCAGTACTTC. V gene TRBV28 combines with J gene TRBJ2-7, with D tentatively TRBD2 (5 bases). Germline-derived CDR1 and CDR2 are MDHEN and SYDVKM. The CDR3 consists of 16 residues. V was shortened by 5 bases and J by 0 bases, with 17 bases between the two germline ends.

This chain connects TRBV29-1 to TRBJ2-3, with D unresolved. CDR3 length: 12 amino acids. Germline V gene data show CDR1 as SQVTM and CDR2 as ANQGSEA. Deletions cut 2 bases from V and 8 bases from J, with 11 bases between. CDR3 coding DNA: TGCAGCGTTGAATTAGCCTCCGGTACGCAGTATTTT. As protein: CSVELASGTQYF.

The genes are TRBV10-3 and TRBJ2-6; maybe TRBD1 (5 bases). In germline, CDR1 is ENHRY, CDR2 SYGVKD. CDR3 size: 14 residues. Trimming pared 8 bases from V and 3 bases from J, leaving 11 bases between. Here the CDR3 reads CAIGTGVGANVLTF. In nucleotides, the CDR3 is TGTGCCATCGGAACAGGAGTTGGGGCCAACGTCCTGACTTTC.

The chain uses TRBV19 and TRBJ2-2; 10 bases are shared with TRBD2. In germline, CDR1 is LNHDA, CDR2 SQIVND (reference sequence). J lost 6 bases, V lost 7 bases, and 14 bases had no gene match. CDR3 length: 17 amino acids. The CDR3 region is CASTLGAGGPKAGELFF. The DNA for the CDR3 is TGTGCCAGTACTCTAGGAGCGGGGGGGCCTAAGGCCGGGGAGCTGTTTTTT.

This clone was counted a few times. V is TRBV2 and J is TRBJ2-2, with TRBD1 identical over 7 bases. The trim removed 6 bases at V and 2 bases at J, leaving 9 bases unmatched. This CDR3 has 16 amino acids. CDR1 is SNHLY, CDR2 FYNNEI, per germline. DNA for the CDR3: TGTGCCAGCAGCCAACAGGGGCCAATAAACACCGGGGAGCTGTTTTTT. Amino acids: CASSQQGPINTGELFF.

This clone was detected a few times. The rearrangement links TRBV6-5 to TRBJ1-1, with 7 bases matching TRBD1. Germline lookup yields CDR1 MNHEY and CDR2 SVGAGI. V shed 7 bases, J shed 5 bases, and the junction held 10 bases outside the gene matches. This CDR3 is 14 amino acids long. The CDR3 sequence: CASTAKTGQTEAFF. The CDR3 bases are TGTGCCAGCACCGCCAAGACAGGGCAAACTGAAGCTTTCTTT.

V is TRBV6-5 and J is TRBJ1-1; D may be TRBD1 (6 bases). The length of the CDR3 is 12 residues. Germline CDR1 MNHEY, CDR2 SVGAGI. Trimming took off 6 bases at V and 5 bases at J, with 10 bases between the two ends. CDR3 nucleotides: TGTGCCAGCAGCCGGGACATTACTGAAGCTTTCTTT. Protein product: CASSRDITEAFF.

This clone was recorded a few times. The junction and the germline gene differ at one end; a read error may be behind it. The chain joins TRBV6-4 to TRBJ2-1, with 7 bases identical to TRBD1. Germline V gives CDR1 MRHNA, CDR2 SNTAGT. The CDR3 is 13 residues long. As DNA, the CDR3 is TGTGCCAGCGGGACAGACTCCCACAATGAGCAGTTCTTC. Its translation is CASGTDSHNEQFF.

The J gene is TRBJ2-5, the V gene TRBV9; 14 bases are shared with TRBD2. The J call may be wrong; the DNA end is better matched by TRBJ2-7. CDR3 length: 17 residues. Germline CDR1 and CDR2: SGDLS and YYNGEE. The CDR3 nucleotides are TGTGCCAGCAGCTCCGGACTAGCGGGAGGATACGATTACGAGCAGTACTTC. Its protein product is CASSSGLAGGYDYEQYF.

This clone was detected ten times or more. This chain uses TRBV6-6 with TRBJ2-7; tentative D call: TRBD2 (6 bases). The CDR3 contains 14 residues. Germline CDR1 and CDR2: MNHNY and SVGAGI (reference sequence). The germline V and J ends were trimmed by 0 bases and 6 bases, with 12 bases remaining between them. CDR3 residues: CASSYSAEGGEQYF. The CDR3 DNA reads TGTGCCAGCAGTTACTCGGCGGAGGGAGGCGAGCAGTACTTC.

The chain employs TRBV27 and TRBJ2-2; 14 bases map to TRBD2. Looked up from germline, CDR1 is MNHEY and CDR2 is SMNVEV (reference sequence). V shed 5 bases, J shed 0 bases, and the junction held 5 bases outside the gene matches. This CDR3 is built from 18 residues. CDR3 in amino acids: CASSRPGLAGANTGELFF. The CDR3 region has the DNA TGTGCCAGCAGTCGCCCGGGACTAGCGGGGGCGAACACCGGGGAGCTGTTTTTT.

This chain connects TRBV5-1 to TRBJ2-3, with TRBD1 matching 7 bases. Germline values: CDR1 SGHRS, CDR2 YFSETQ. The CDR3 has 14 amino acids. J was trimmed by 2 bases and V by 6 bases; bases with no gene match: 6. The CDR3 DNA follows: TGCGCCAGCACAACAGGGGCCGTCACAGATACGCAGTATTTT. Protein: CASTTGAVTDTQYF.

CDR3: CASTVAPGGNTIYF. CDR3 sequence (DNA): TGTGCCAGTACTGTCGCGCCGGGTGGAAACACCATATATTTT. The chain has TRBV19 and TRBJ1-3; no reliable D call. CDR1 is LNHDA, CDR2 SQIVND, per germline (reference sequence). The V and J ends lost 7 bases and 3 bases respectively, with 13 bases between them. There are 14 residues in the CDR3.

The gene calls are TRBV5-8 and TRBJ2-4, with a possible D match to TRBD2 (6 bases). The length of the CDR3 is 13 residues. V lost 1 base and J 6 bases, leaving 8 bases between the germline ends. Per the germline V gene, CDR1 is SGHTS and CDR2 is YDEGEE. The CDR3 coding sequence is TGTGCCAGCAGCTTGAGGGGAGGAAACATTCAGTACTTC. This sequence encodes CASSLRGGNIQYF.

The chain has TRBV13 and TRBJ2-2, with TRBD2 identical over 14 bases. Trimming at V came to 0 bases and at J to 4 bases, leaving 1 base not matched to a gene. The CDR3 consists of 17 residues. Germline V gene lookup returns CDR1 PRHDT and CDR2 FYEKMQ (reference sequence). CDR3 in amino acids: CASSLGTSGGATGELFF. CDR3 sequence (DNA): TGTGCCAGCAGCTTAGGGACTAGCGGGGGGGCCACCGGGGAGCTGTTTTTT.

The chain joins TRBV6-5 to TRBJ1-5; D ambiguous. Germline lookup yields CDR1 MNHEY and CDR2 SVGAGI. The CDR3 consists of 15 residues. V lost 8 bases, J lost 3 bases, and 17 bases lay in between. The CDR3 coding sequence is TGTGCCAGCGCCTCCTTAGGTGGGCCCAATCAGCCCCAGCATTTT. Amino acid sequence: CASASLGGPNQPQHF.

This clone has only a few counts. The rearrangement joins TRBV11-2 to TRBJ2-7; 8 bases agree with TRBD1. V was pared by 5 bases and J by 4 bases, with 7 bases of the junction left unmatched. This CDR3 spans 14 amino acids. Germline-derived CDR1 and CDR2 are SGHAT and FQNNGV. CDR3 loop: CASSPGQGVYEQYF. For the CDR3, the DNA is TGTGCCAGCAGCCCCGGACAGGGAGTGTACGAGCAGTACTTC. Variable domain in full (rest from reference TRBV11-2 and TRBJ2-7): EAGVAQSPRYKIIEKRQSVAFWCNPISGHATLYWYQQILGQGPKLLIQFQNNGVVDDSQLPKDRFSAERLKGVDSTLKIQPAKLEDSAVYLCASSPGQGVYEQYFGPGTRLTVT.

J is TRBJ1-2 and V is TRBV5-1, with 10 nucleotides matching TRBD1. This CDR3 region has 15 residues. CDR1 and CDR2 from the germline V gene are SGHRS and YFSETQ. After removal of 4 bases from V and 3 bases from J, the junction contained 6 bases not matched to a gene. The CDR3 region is CASSRGGQGYYGYTF. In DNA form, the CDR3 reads TGCGCCAGCAGCCGAGGGGGACAGGGGTACTATGGCTACACCTTC. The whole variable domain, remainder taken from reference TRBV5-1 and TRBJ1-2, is KAGVTQTPRYLIKTRGQQVTLSCSPISGHRSVSWYQQTPGQGLQFLFEYFSETQRNKGNFPGRFSGRQFSNSRSEMNVSTLELGDSALYLCASSRGGQGYYGYTFGSGTRLTVV.

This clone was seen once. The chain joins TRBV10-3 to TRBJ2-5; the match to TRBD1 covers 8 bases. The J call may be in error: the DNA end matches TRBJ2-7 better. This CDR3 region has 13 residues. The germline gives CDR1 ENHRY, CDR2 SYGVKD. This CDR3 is CAISPGGKYEQYF. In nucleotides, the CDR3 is TGTGCCATCAGTCCAGGGGGCAAATACGAGCAGTACTTC.

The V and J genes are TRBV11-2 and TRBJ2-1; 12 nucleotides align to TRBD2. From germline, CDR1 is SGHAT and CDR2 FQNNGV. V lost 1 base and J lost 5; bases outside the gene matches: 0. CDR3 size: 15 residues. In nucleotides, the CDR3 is TGTGCCAGCAGCTTAGGACTAGCGGGAGACAATGAGCAGTTCTTC. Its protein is CASSLGLAGDNEQFF.

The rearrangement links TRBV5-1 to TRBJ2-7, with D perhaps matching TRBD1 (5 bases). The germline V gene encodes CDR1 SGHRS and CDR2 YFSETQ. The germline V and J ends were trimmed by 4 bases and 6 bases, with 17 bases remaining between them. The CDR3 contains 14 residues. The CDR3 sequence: CASSLRQTASEQYF. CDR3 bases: TGCGCCAGCAGCCTAAGACAGACGGCCTCCGAGCAGTACTTC.

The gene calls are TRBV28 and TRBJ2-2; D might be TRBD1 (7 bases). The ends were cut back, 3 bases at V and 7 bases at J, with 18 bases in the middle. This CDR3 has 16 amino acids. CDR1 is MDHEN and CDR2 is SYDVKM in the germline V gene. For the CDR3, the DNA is TGTGCCAGCAGTTTCGAATTACAGGGGAGGCACGGGGAGCTGTTTTTT. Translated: CASSFELQGRHGELFF.

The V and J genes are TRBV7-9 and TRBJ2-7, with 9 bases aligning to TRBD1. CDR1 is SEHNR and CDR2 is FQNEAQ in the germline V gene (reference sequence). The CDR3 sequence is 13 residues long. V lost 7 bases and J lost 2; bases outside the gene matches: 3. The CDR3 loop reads CASKGTGTYEQYF. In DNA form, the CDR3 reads TGTGCCAGCAAGGGGACAGGGACCTACGAGCAGTACTTC. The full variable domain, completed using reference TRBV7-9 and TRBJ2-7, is DTGVSQNPRHKITKRGQNVTFRCDPISEHNRLYWYRQTLGQGPEFLTYFQNEAQLEKSRLLSDRFSAERPKGSFSTLEIQRTEQGDSAMYLCASKGTGTYEQYFGPGTRLTVT.

The chain's CDR3 is CASSLTTGEAETQYF. The DNA of the CDR3 is TGTGCCAGCAGCTTAACGACAGGGGAAGCGGAGACCCAGTACTTC. The chain employs TRBV7-7 and TRBJ2-5; 8 nucleotides agree with TRBD1. This CDR3 has 15 amino acids. Germline loops: CDR1 SSHAT, CDR2 FNYEAQ (reference sequence). Losses at the gene ends were 2 bases for V and 5 bases for J; bases not matched to a gene: 7.

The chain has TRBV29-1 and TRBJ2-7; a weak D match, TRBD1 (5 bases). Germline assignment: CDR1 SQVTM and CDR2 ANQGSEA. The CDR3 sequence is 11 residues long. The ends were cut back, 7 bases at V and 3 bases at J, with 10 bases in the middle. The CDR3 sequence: CSGRQSYEQYF. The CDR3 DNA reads TGCAGCGGTCGACAGAGCTACGAGCAGTACTTC.

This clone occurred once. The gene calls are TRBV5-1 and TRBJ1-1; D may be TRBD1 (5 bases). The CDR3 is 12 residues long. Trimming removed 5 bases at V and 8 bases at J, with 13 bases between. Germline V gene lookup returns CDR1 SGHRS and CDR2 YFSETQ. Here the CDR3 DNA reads TGCGCCAGCAGTCGGGACTCCAGAGAAGCTTTCTTT. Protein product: CASSRDSREAFF. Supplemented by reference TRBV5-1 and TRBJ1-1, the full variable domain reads KAGVTQTPRYLIKTRGQQVTLSCSPISGHRSVSWYQQTPGQGLQFLFEYFSETQRNKGNFPGRFSGRQFSNSRSEMNVSTLELGDSALYLCASSRDSREAFFGQGTRLTVV.

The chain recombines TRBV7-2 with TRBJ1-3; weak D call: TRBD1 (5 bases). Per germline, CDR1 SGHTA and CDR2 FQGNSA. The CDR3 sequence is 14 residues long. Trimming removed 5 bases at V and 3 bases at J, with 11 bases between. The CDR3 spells CASSLYGGGNTIYF. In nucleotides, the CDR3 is TGTGCCAGCAGCCTATACGGGGGTGGAAACACCATATATTTT.

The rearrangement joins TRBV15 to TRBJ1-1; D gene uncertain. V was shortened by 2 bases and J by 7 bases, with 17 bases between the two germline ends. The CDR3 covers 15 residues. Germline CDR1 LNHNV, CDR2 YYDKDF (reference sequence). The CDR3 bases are TGTGCCACCAGCAGATCTACAGTGTACGCAGTTGAAGCTTTCTTT. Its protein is CATSRSTVYAVEAFF.

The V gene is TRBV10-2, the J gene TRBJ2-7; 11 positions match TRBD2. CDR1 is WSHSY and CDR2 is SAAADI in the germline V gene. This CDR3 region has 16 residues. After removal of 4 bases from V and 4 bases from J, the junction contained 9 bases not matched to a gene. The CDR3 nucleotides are TGCGCCAGCAGTGCCCCTCCTAGCGGGAGGAGGTACGAGCAGTACTTC. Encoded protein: CASSAPPSGRRYEQYF.